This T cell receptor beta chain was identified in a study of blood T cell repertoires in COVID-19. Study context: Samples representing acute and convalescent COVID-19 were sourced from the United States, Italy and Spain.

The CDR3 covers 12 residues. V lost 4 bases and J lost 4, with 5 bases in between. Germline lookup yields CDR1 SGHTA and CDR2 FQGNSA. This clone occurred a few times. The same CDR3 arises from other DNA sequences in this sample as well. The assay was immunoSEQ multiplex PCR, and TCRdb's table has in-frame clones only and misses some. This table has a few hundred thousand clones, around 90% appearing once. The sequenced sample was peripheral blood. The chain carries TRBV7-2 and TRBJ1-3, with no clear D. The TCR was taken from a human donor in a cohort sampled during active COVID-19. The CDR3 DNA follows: TGTGCCAGCAGCTCCCAGGGAAACACCATATATTTT. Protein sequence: CASSSQGNTIYF.